This T cell receptor beta chain was found in a study of blood T cell repertoires in COVID-19. With 0 bases removed from V and 0 bases from J, the gap between germline ends came to 9 bases. The CDR3 runs 15 residues. CDR1 and CDR2 from the germline V gene are SGHTA and FQGNSA. Using immunoSEQ multiplex PCR, the repertoire was profiled, and TCRdb retains in-frame clones only, with some absent. The sample contains 250,000 or so clones, around three quarters of which appear only once. The V gene is TRBV7-2, the J gene TRBJ2-7; weak D call: TRBD2 (5 bases). The sample comprised peripheral blood. The origin of this receptor is a woman of 80 years or more with acute or convalescent COVID-19. This CDR3 reads CASSLATAVSYEQYF. The CDR3 DNA sequence: TGTGCCAGCAGCTTAGCCACAGCGGTCTCCTACGAGCAGTACTTC.